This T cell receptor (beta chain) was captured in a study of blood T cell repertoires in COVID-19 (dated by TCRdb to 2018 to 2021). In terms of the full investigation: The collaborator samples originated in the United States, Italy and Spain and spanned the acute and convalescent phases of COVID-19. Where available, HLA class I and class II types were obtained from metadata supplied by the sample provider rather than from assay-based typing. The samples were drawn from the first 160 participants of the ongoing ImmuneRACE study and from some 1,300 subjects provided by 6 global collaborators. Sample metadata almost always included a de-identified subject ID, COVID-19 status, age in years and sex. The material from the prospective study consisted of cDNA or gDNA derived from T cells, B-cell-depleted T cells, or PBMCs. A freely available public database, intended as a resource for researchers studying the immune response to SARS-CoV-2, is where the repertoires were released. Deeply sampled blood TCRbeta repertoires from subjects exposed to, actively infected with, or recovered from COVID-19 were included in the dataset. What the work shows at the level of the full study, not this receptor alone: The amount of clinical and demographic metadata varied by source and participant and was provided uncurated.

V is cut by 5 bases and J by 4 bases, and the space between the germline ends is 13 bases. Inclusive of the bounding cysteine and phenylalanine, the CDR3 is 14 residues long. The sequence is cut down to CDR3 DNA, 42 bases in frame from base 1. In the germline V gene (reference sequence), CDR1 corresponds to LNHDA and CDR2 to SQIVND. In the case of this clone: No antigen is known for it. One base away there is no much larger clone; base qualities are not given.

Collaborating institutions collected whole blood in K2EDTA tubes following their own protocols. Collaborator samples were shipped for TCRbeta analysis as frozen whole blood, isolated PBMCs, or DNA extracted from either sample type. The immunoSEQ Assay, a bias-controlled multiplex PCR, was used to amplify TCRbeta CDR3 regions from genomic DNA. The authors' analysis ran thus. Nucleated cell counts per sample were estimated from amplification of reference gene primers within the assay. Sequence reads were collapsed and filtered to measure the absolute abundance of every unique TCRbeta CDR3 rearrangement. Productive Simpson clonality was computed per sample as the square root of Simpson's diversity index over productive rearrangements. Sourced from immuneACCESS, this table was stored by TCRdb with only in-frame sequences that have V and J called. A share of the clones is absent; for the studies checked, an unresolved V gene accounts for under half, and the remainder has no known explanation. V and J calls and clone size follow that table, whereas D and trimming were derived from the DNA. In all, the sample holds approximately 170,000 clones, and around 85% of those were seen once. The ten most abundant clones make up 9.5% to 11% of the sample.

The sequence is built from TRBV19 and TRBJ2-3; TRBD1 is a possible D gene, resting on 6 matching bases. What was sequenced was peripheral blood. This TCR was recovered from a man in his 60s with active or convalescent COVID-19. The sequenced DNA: TGTGCCAGTAGTTCAACGGGACACCCAGATACGCAGTATTTT. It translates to CASSSTGHPDTQYF.